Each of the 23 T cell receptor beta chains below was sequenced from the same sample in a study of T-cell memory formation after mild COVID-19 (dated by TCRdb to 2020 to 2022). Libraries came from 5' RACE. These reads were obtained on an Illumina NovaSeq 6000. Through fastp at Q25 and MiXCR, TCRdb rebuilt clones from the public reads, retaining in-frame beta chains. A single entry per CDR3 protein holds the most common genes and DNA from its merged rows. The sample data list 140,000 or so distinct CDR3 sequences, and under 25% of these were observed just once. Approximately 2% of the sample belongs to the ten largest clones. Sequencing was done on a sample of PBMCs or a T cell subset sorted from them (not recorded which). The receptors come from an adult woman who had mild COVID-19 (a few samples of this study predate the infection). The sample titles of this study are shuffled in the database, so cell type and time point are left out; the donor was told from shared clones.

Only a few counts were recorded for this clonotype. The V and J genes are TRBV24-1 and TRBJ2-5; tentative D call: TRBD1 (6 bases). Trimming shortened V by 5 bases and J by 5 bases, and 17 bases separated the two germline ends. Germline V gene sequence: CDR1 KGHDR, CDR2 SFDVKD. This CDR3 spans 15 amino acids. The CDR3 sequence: CATSAGHSSQETQYF. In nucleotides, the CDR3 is TGTGCCACCAGTGCGGGACATTCTTCGCAGGAGACCCAGTACTTC.

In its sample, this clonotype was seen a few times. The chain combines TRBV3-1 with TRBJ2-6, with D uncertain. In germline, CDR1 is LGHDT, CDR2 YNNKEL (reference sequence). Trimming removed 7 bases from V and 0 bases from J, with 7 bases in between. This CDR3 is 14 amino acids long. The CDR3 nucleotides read TGTGCCAGCACCCGAAACTCTGGGGCCAACGTCCTGACTTTC. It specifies CASTRNSGANVLTF.

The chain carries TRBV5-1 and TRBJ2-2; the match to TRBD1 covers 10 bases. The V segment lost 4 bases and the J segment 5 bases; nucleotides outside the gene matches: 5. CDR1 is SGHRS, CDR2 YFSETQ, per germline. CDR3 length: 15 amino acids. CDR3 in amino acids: CASSRQGAHTGELFF. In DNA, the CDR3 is TGCGCCAGCAGCCGACAGGGGGCGCATACCGGGGAGCTGTTTTTT.

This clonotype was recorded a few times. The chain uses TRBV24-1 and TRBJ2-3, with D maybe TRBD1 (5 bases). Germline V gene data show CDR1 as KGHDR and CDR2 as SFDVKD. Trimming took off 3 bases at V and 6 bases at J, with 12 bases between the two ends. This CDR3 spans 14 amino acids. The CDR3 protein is CATSDTRTPDTQYF. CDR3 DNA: TGTGCCACCAGTGATACCCGGACACCGGATACGCAGTATTTT.

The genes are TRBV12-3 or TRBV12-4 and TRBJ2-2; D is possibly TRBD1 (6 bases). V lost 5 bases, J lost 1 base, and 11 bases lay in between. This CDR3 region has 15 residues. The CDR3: CASSLGQMNTGELFF. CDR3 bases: TGTGCCAGCAGTCTTGGACAGATGAACACCGGGGAGCTGTTTTTT.

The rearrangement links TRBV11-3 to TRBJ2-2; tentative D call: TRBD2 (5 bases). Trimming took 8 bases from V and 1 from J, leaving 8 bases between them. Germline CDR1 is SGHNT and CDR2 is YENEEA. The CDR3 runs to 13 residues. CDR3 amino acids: CASVGGNTGELFF. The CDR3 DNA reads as TGTGCCAGCGTAGGAGGGAACACCGGGGAGCTGTTTTTT. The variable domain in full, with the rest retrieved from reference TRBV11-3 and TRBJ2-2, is EAGVVQSPRYKIIEKKQPVAFWCNPISGHNTLYWYLQNLGQGPELLIRYENEEAVDDSQLPKDRFSAERLKGVDSTLKIQPAELGDSAVYLCASVGGNTGELFFGEGSRLTVL.

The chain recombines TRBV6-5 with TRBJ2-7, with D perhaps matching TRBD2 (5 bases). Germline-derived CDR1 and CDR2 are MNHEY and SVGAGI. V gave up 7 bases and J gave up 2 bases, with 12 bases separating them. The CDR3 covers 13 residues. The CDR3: CASKEAFPYEQYF. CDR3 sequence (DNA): TGTGCCAGCAAGGAGGCATTTCCCTACGAGCAGTACTTC.

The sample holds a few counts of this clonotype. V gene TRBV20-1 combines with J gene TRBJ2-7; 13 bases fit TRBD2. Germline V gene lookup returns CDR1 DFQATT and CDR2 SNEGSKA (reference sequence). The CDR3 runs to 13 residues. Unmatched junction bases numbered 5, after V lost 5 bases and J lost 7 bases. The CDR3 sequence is CSAPTSGGREQYF. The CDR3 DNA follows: TGCAGTGCTCCGACTAGCGGGGGGCGTGAGCAGTACTTC.

The CDR3 nucleotides read TGCGCCAGCAGCTTCGACCGACTCTACGAGCAGTACTTC. Translation gives CASSFDRLYEQYF. The genes are TRBV5-1 and TRBJ2-7; D is ambiguous. The CDR3 is 13 amino acids. CDR1 SGHRS and CDR2 YFSETQ come from the germline V gene. Trimming removed 2 bases at V and 3 bases at J, with 9 bases between. Full variable domain (remainder filled in from reference TRBV5-1 and TRBJ2-7): KAGVTQTPRYLIKTRGQQVTLSCSPISGHRSVSWYQQTPGQGLQFLFEYFSETQRNKGNFPGRFSGRQFSNSRSEMNVSTLELGDSALYLCASSFDRLYEQYFGPGTRLTVT.

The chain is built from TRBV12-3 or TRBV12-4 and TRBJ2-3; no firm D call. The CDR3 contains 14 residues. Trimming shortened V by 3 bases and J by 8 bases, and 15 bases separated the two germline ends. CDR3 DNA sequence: TGTGCCAGCAGTTTCTCACCGCCGTTCGGTACGCAGTATTTT. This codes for CASSFSPPFGTQYF.

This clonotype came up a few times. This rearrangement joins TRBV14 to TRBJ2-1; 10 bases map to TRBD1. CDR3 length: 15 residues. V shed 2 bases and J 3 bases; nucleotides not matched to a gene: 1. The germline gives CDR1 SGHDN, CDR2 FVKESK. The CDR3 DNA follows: TGTGCCAGCAGCCAACGGGACAGGGGCTACAATGAGCAGTTCTTC. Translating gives CASSQRDRGYNEQFF.

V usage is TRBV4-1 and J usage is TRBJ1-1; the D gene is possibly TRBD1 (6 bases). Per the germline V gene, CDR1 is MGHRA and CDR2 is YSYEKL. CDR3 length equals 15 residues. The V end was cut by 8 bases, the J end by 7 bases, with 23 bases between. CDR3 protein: CASGPWGGRRVEAFF. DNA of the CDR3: TGCGCCAGCGGACCCTGGGGGGGGCGACGAGTTGAAGCTTTCTTT.

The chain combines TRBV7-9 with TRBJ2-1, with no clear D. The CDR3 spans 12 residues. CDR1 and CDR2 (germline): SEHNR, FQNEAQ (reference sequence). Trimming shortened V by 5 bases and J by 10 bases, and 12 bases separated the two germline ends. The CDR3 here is CASSATRREQFF. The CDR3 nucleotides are TGTGCCAGCAGCGCGACCCGCCGGGAGCAGTTCTTC.

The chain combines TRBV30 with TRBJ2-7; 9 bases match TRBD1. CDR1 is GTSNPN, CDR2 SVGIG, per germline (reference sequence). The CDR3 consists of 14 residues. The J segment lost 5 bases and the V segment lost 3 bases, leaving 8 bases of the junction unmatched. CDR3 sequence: CAWRAGQGAHEQYF. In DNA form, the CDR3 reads TGTGCCTGGAGGGCGGGACAGGGTGCTCACGAGCAGTACTTC. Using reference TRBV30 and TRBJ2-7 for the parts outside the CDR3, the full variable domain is SQTIHQWPATLVQPVGSPLSLECTVEGTSNPNLYWYRQAAGRGLQLLFYSVGIGQISSEVPQNLSASRPQDRQFILSSKKLLLSDSGFYLCAWRAGQGAHEQYFGPGTRLTVT.

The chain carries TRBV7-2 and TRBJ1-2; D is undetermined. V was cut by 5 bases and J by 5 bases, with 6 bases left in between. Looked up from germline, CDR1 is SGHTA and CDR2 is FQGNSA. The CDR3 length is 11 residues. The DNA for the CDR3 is TGTGCCAGCAGCCCACAATATGGCTACACCTTC. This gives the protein CASSPQYGYTF.

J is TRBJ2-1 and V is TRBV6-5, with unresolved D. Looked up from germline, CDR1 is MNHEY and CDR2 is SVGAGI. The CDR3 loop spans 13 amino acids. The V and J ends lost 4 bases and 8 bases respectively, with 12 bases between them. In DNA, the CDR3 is TGTGCCAGCAGTTTATCTCCCGATTATGAGCAGTTCTTC. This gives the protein CASSLSPDYEQFF.

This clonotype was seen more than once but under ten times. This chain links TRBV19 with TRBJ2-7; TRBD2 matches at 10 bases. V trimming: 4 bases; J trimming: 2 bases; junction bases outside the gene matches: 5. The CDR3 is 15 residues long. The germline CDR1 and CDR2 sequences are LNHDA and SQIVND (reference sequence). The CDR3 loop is CASSKLAGSTYEQYF. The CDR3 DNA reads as TGTGCCAGTAGTAAACTAGCGGGGTCAACCTACGAGCAGTACTTC.

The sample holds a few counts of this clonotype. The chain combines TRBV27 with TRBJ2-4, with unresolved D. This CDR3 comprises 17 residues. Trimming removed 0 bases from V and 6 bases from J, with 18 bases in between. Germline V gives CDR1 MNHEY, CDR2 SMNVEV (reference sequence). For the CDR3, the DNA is TGTGCCAGCAGTTTATCGAAGTTAGGAATATCCGCAAACATTCAGTACTTC. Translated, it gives CASSLSKLGISANIQYF.

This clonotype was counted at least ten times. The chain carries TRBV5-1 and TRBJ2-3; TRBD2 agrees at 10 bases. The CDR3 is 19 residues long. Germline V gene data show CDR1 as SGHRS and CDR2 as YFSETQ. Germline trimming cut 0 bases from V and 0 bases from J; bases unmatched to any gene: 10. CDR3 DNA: TGCGCCAGCAGCTTGGATGCTAGCGGGAGACCCTCTAGCACAGATACGCAGTATTTT. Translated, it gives CASSLDASGRPSSTDTQYF. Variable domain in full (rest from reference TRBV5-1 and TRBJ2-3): KAGVTQTPRYLIKTRGQQVTLSCSPISGHRSVSWYQQTPGQGLQFLFEYFSETQRNKGNFPGRFSGRQFSNSRSEMNVSTLELGDSALYLCASSLDASGRPSSTDTQYFGPGTRLTVL.

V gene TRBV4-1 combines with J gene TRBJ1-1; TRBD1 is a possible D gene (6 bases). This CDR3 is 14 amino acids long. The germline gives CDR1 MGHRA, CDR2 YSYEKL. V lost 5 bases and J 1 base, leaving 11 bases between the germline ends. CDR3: CASSSGHSNTEAFF. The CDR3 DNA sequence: TGCGCCAGCAGCTCGGGACATTCGAACACTGAAGCTTTCTTT.

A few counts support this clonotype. The CDR3 loop is CASSRDRDYYEQYF. CDR3 sequence (DNA): TGTGCCAGTAGTCGGGACAGGGACTACTACGAGCAGTACTTC. The rearrangement links TRBV19 to TRBJ2-7, with TRBD1 matching 9 bases. Germline values: CDR1 LNHDA, CDR2 SQIVND (reference sequence). The CDR3 length is 14 residues. V lost 5 bases, J lost 3 bases, and 5 bases stayed unmatched.

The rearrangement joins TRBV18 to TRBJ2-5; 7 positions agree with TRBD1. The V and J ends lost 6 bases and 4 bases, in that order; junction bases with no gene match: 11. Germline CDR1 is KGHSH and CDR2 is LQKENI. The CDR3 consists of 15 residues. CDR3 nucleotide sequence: TGTGCCAGCTCTCCCCGACAGGGTGGTGGAGAGACCCAGTACTTC. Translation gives CASSPRQGGGETQYF.

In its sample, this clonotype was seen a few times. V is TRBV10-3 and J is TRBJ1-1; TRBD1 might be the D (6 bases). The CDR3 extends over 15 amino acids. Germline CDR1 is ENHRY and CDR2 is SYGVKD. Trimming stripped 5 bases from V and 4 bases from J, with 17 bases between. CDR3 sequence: CAISQVEGGSTEAFF. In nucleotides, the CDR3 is TGTGCCATCAGTCAAGTGGAGGGGGGGAGCACTGAAGCTTTCTTT.